One T cell receptor beta chain is described in this entry. TCR beta CDR3 sequences were amplified from RNA transcripts. Researchers ran a first-round RT-PCR on the TCR CDR3 using the HTBI primer set. TCRdb used MiXCR to reprocess the multiplex PCR reads, holding one entry per CDR3 protein. The sample consists of around 380,000 distinct CDR3 sequences, less than 15% of them appearing once. Newly diagnosed patients aged 18 to 65 had hyperthyroidism of under 2 months' duration. Used for diagnoses were clinical symptoms, serum thyroxine and TRAb, thyroid ultrasound and orbital computed tomography. The source of the PBMCs was 8.5 to 10 ml of fresh peripheral blood. The record originates from a study of T cells in Graves' hyperthyroidism and ophthalmopathy. Study-wide context: The initial diagnosis was the point when peripheral blood was collected, ahead of any treatment.

The V and J ends lost 1 base and 7 bases respectively, with 15 bases between them. Germline assignment: CDR1 SGDLS and CDR2 YYNGEE. This CDR3 spans 15 amino acids. The chain joins TRBV9 to TRBJ2-1; D call uncertain. The sequenced material came from blood. This sequence was found in a man aged 25 to 40 with Graves' hyperthyroidism that later progressed to Graves' ophthalmopathy. CDR3 protein: CASSVRGAQANEQFF. The CDR3 region has the DNA TGTGCCAGCAGCGTAAGAGGCGCCCAGGCGAATGAGCAGTTCTTC.